Listed below are T cell receptor beta chains from one sample, sequenced in a study of blood T cell repertoires in COVID-19. TCRdb's table, derived via immunoSEQ multiplex PCR, lists solely in-frame clones and lacks some. The table includes about 300,000 clones, around 89% detected once. Sequencing was carried out using peripheral blood. The receptors originated from a man between 18 and 35 years old who had recovered from COVID-19. CDR3s include the opening cysteine and the closing phenylalanine or tryptophan. Fields, in order: CDR3 protein, CDR3 DNA, clone size, D gene, J gene, V gene. A D gene is named only where the DNA matches it firmly. Only part of the rows carry a size: once, few, many, or a class if the clone is expanded.

CDR3 protein: CASSTTGTSTNEQFF; CDR3 DNA: TGTGCCAGCAGTACCACCGGGACTAGTACCAATGAGCAGTTCTTC; clone size: NA; D gene: TRBD2; J gene: TRBJ2-1; V gene: TRBV6-5
CDR3 protein: CAISESDRVGQFF; CDR3 DNA: TGTGCCATCAGTGAATCGGACAGGGTGGGGCAGTTCTTC; clone size: NA; D gene: TRBD1; J gene: TRBJ2-1; V gene: TRBV10-3
CDR3 protein: CASSEGPKNTEAFF; CDR3 DNA: TGTGCCAGCAGTGAAGGGCCGAAGAACACTGAAGCTTTCTTT; clone size: NA; D gene: NA; J gene: TRBJ1-1; V gene: TRBV2
CDR3 protein: CATSRVDRGRSPLHF; CDR3 DNA: TGTGCCACCAGCAGAGTGGACAGGGGAAGATCACCCCTCCACTTT; clone size: NA; D gene: TRBD1; J gene: TRBJ1-6; V gene: TRBV15
CDR3 protein: CASSKGRRGNTGELFF; CDR3 DNA: TGTGCCAGCAGCAAAGGGAGGAGGGGTAACACCGGGGAGCTGTTTTTT; clone size: NA; D gene: NA; J gene: TRBJ2-2; V gene: TRBV21-1
CDR3 protein: CASIWANTGELFF; CDR3 DNA: TGTGCCAGCATATGGGCAAACACCGGGGAGCTGTTTTTT; clone size: NA; D gene: NA; J gene: TRBJ2-2; V gene: TRBV6-4
CDR3 protein: CASSLKRVGASGRTGQYPPDTQYF; CDR3 DNA: TGTGCCAGCAGCTTAAAACGGGTCGGGGCTAGCGGGAGGACTGGCCAATACCCCCCAGATACGCAGTATTTT; clone size: NA; D gene: TRBD2; J gene: TRBJ2-3; V gene: TRBV7-3
CDR3 protein: CASSIDLAGGPSTDTQYF; CDR3 DNA: TGTGCCAGTAGTATAGATCTAGCGGGAGGGCCTAGCACAGATACGCAGTATTTT; clone size: once; D gene: TRBD2; J gene: TRBJ2-3; V gene: TRBV19
CDR3 protein: CASSATATNTEAFF; CDR3 DNA: TGTGCCAGCAGCGCGACAGCCACCAACACTGAAGCTTTCTTT; clone size: NA; D gene: NA; J gene: TRBJ1-1; V gene: TRBV25-1
CDR3 protein: CASSEFEGANEQFF; CDR3 DNA: TGCGCCAGCAGTGAGTTTGAGGGAGCCAATGAGCAGTTCTTC; clone size: NA; D gene: NA; J gene: TRBJ2-1; V gene: TRBV10-1
CDR3 protein: CASSFSGTANTEAFF; CDR3 DNA: TGTGCCAGTAGTTTCTCCGGGACAGCGAACACTGAAGCTTTCTTT; clone size: NA; D gene: TRBD1; J gene: TRBJ1-1; V gene: TRBV19
CDR3 protein: CASSGEPYNEQFF; CDR3 DNA: TGTGCCAGCAGTGGAGAGCCCTACAATGAGCAGTTCTTC; clone size: NA; D gene: NA; J gene: TRBJ2-1; V gene: TRBV2
CDR3 protein: CASSFPGGYSYNEQFF; CDR3 DNA: TGTGCCAGCAGCTTCCCCGGAGGGTACTCCTACAATGAGCAGTTCTTC; clone size: NA; D gene: NA; J gene: TRBJ2-1; V gene: TRBV7-8
CDR3 protein: CAISEGHSGSYEQYF; CDR3 DNA: TGTGCCATCAGTGAAGGACATTCTGGCTCCTACGAGCAGTACTTC; clone size: NA; D gene: NA; J gene: TRBJ2-7; V gene: TRBV10-3
CDR3 protein: CASSMGTGTYEQYF; CDR3 DNA: TGTGCCAGCTCCATGGGAACAGGGACCTACGAGCAGTACTTC; clone size: NA; D gene: NA; J gene: TRBJ2-7; V gene: TRBV18
CDR3 protein: CSAQGAMGTGELFF; CDR3 DNA: TGCAGCGCACAGGGGGCTATGGGAACCGGGGAGCTGTTTTTT; clone size: NA; D gene: TRBD1; J gene: TRBJ2-2; V gene: TRBV29-1
CDR3 protein: CSASSRELTDTQYF; CDR3 DNA: TGCAGTGCTAGTTCCCGAGAGCTCACAGATACGCAGTATTTT; clone size: NA; D gene: NA; J gene: TRBJ2-3; V gene: TRBV20-1
CDR3 protein: CASSQRPGLITYEQYF; CDR3 DNA: TGTGCCAGCAGCCAGCGACCGGGACTTATTACCTACGAGCAGTACTTC; clone size: NA; D gene: NA; J gene: TRBJ2-7; V gene: TRBV11-2
CDR3 protein: CASSLEVYNSPLHF; CDR3 DNA: TGTGCCAGCAGCTTGGAGGTTTATAATTCACCCCTCCACTTT; clone size: once; D gene: NA; J gene: TRBJ1-6; V gene: TRBV7-9
CDR3 protein: CASTFHRGYGYTF; CDR3 DNA: TGTGCCAGCACGTTTCATCGAGGCTATGGCTACACCTTC; clone size: NA; D gene: NA; J gene: TRBJ1-2; V gene: TRBV3-1/TRBV3-2
CDR3 protein: CASSYSLAGGQNEQFF; CDR3 DNA: TGTGCCAGCAGTTACTCATTAGCGGGGGGGCAAAATGAGCAGTTCTTC; clone size: NA; D gene: TRBD2; J gene: TRBJ2-1; V gene: TRBV6-6
CDR3 protein: CASRRDRDYGYTF; CDR3 DNA: TGTGCCAGCAGACGGGACAGGGATTATGGCTACACCTTC; clone size: NA; D gene: TRBD1; J gene: TRBJ1-2; V gene: TRBV14
CDR3 protein: CASSPGQGGSEAFF; CDR3 DNA: TGTGCCAGCAGCCCGGGACAGGGGGGTTCTGAAGCTTTCTTT; clone size: NA; D gene: TRBD1; J gene: TRBJ1-1; V gene: TRBV5-5
CDR3 protein: CATSRPGAFNEKLFF; CDR3 DNA: TGTGCCACCAGCAGGCCAGGGGCCTTCAATGAAAAACTGTTTTTT; clone size: NA; D gene: NA; J gene: TRBJ1-4; V gene: TRBV15
CDR3 protein: CASSVGVESTDTQYF; CDR3 DNA: TGTGCCAGCAGCGTAGGGGTGGAGAGCACAGATACGCAGTATTTT; clone size: NA; D gene: NA; J gene: TRBJ2-3; V gene: TRBV9
CDR3 protein: CASSAPRRGISGANVLTF; CDR3 DNA: TGTGCCAGCAGCGCCCCTCGGCGGGGGATCTCTGGGGCCAACGTCCTGACTTTC; clone size: NA; D gene: TRBD2; J gene: TRBJ2-6; V gene: TRBV9
CDR3 protein: CASSFSRRLVQSDTQYF; CDR3 DNA: TGTGCCAGCAGCTTCTCCCGTCGACTAGTCCAATCAGATACGCAGTATTTT; clone size: NA; D gene: NA; J gene: TRBJ2-3; V gene: TRBV7-9
CDR3 protein: CASSPQGAPDYGYTF; CDR3 DNA: TGTGCCAGCTCACCTCAGGGGGCGCCTGACTATGGCTACACCTTC; clone size: NA; D gene: TRBD1; J gene: TRBJ1-2; V gene: TRBV18
CDR3 protein: CASSPPEGVITDTQYF; CDR3 DNA: TGTGCCAGCAGCCCGCCGGAAGGGGTGATCACAGATACGCAGTATTTT; clone size: once; D gene: NA; J gene: TRBJ2-3; V gene: TRBV11-1
CDR3 protein: CASSPRGVKNTEAFF; CDR3 DNA: TGTGCCAGCTCACCACGCGGAGTAAAAAACACTGAAGCTTTCTTT; clone size: NA; D gene: NA; J gene: TRBJ1-1; V gene: TRBV18
CDR3 protein: CASSPPSRDYEQYF; CDR3 DNA: TGTGCCAGCTCACCACCGTCCAGGGACTACGAGCAGTACTTC; clone size: NA; D gene: NA; J gene: TRBJ2-7; V gene: TRBV18
CDR3 protein: CASSARDLSAGEQFF; CDR3 DNA: TGTGCCAGCAGCGCCCGGGACCTCTCTGCGGGAGAGCAGTTCTTC; clone size: NA; D gene: NA; J gene: TRBJ2-1; V gene: TRBV5-6
CDR3 protein: CASSVGRGGAAFF; CDR3 DNA: TGTGCCAGCAGCGTAGGGCGGGGGGGAGCGGCTTTCTTT; clone size: NA; D gene: NA; J gene: TRBJ1-1; V gene: TRBV9
CDR3 protein: CASSLGRFNQPQHF; CDR3 DNA: TGTGCCAGCAGTCTGGGCCGGTTCAATCAGCCCCAGCATTTT; clone size: NA; D gene: NA; J gene: TRBJ1-5; V gene: TRBV28
CDR3 protein: CASSVTGGGYEQYF; CDR3 DNA: TGTGCCAGCAGTGTTACAGGGGGGGGTTACGAGCAGTACTTC; clone size: NA; D gene: NA; J gene: TRBJ2-7; V gene: TRBV25-1
CDR3 protein: CASSVGSLNTEAFF; CDR3 DNA: TGTGCCAGCAGCGTAGGCAGTTTGAACACTGAAGCTTTCTTT; clone size: few; D gene: NA; J gene: TRBJ1-1; V gene: TRBV9
CDR3 protein: CASSARQGNTEAFF; CDR3 DNA: TGCGCCAGCAGCGCTAGACAGGGGAACACTGAAGCTTTCTTT; clone size: NA; D gene: TRBD1; J gene: TRBJ1-1; V gene: TRBV5-1